The subject of this entry is one TCR beta chain. Its antigen is unknown. Within one base of it there is no much larger clone, and no base qualities were kept. The library came from the immunoSEQ multiplex PCR assay. The table comes from immuneACCESS by way of TCRdb, which keeps in-frame sequences with V and J called. Part of the clones is missing from these tables; in studies checked, under half for an unresolved V gene and the rest for unknown reasons. The sample table lists roughly 39,000 clones, around 90% of them with a count of one. Together, the top ten hold about 0.4% of the sample. The source of the sample is a study of T cell changes during pregnancy in multiple sclerosis (dated by TCRdb to about 2019). For the study in its entirety: The study examined how the T cell repertoire changed over the course of pregnancy in women with multiple sclerosis.

V sheds 5 bases and J sheds 3 bases, leaving 11 bases between their ends. In the germline V gene (reference sequence), CDR1 corresponds to LNHDA and CDR2 to SQIVND. Including the terminal cysteine and phenylalanine, the CDR3 comprises 13 residues. The entry retains the CDR3 DNA only, 39 bases that are in frame from base 1. This clonotype was sampled from a female donor in good health, enrolled as a control in a pregnancy study. Here the sequenced sample was CD4+ T cells from peripheral blood mononuclear cells, taken after pregnancy. The chain links TRBV19 with TRBJ2-7; the D gene cannot be resolved reliably. CDR3 sequence: CASSVAVDYEQYF. The base sequence is TGTGCCAGTAGTGTTGCAGTCGACTACGAGCAGTACTTC. Outside the CDR3, residues come from the reference TRBV19 and TRBJ2-7 proteins, so the full variable domain is: DGGITQSPKYLFRKEGQNVTLSCEQNLNHDAMYWYRQDPGQGLRLIYYSQIVNDFQKGDIAEGYSVSREKKESFPLTVTSAQKNPTAFYLCASSVAVDYEQYFGPGTRLTVT.